These 21 T cell receptor beta chains were all obtained from the same sample, sequenced in a study of graft-versus-host responses after intestinal transplantation. Here immunoSEQ multiplex PCR was the method, and the copy in TCRdb shows in-frame clones only, minus some. The data show 99,000 or so clones, more than 70% seen once. This specimen consisted of PBMCs, obtained 255 days after intestinal transplant. These receptor sequences come from a human patient who received an intestinal transplant, so some T cells may come from the graft donor.

The V and J genes are TRBV7-2 and TRBJ1-5; 7 bases align to TRBD1. Unmatched junction bases numbered 13, after V lost 3 bases and J lost 2 bases. The CDR3 has 18 residues. CDR1 is SGHTA, CDR2 FQGNSA, per germline. The CDR3 coding sequence is TGTGCCAGCAGCTTCCAGGGGGGCAGAGGGGTTGGCAATCAGCCCCAGCATTTT. Translating gives CASSFQGGRGVGNQPQHF.

J is TRBJ2-3 and V is TRBV5-6, with D tentatively TRBD2 (5 bases). The V and J ends lost 3 bases and 5 bases respectively, with 13 bases between them. CDR1 and CDR2 from the germline V gene are SGHDT and YYEEEE. The CDR3 is made up of 14 amino acids. The DNA of the CDR3 is TGTGCCAGCAGCTCCGGCCTCGCGGGAGATACGCAGTATTTT. Residues: CASSSGLAGDTQYF. Full variable domain (rest looked up from reference TRBV5-6 and TRBJ2-3): DAGVTQSPTHLIKTRGQQVTLRCSPKSGHDTVSWYQQALGQGPQFIFQYYEEEERQRGNFPDRFSGHQFPNYSSELNVNALLLGDSALYLCASSSGLAGDTQYFGPGTRLTVL.

In DNA, the CDR3 is TGTGCCAGTAGTACACTGACAGATACGCAGTATTTT. It encodes CASSTLTDTQYF. The gene calls are TRBV19 and TRBJ2-3; D is ambiguous. Germline CDR1 LNHDA, CDR2 SQIVND (reference sequence). The CDR3 is 12 residues long. Trimming took off 4 bases at V and 3 bases at J, with 5 bases between the two ends. Using reference TRBV19 and TRBJ2-3 for the parts outside the CDR3, the full variable domain is DGGITQSPKYLFRKEGQNVTLSCEQNLNHDAMYWYRQDPGQGLRLIYYSQIVNDFQKGDIAEGYSVSREKKESFPLTVTSAQKNPTAFYLCASSTLTDTQYFGPGTRLTVL.

V is TRBV9 and J is TRBJ1-3, with D tentatively TRBD1 (6 bases). Germline loops: CDR1 SGDLS, CDR2 YYNGEE. This CDR3 has 14 amino acids. V was pared by 3 bases and J by 3 bases, with 10 bases between. CDR3 amino acids: CASSGRGSGNTIYF. CDR3 DNA sequence: TGTGCCAGCAGCGGCAGGGGTAGTGGAAACACCATATATTTT. Based on the CDR3 plus reference TRBV9 and TRBJ1-3, the full variable domain is DSGVTQTPKHLITATGQRVTLRCSPRSGDLSVYWYQQSLDQGLQFLIQYYNGEERAKGNILERFSAQQFPDLHSELNLSSLELGDSALYFCASSGRGSGNTIYFGEGSWLTVV.

The CDR3 loop is CASSYGFPYNSPLHF. The DNA for the CDR3 is TGTGCCAGCAGTTACGGGTTTCCCTATAATTCACCCCTCCACTTT. V is TRBV6-5 and J is TRBJ1-6; D gene uncertain. CDR3 size: 15 residues. The V and J ends lost 2 bases and 2 bases respectively, with 7 bases between them. Germline V lookup: CDR1 MNHEY, CDR2 SVGAGI.

The chain uses TRBV12-5 and TRBJ1-1; D might be TRBD1 (5 bases). Germline assignment: CDR1 LGHNT and CDR2 FRNRAP. CDR3 size: 18 residues. V lost 4 bases and J 4 bases, leaving 25 bases between the germline ends. This CDR3 reads CASGSLLHTRAGGTEAFF. CDR3 sequence (DNA): TGTGCTAGTGGTTCTCTATTACACACCAGGGCTGGGGGCACTGAAGCTTTCTTT.

The rearrangement joins TRBV29-1 to TRBJ2-3, with 7 bases matching TRBD2. Germline values: CDR1 SQVTM, CDR2 ANQGSEA. After removal of 8 bases from V and 5 bases from J, the junction contained 19 bases not matched to a gene. The CDR3 extends over 16 amino acids. This CDR3 reads CSSTPPGGGARDTQYF. DNA for the CDR3: TGCAGCTCCACCCCTCCCGGCGGGGGTGCACGAGATACGCAGTATTTT.

The chain employs TRBV27 and TRBJ1-1; the D gene is possibly TRBD1 (5 bases). CDR1 is MNHEY and CDR2 is SMNVEV in the germline V gene (reference sequence). Trimming removed 2 bases from V and 0 bases from J, with 10 bases in between. CDR3 size: 15 residues. The CDR3 DNA sequence: TGTGCCAGCAGTTTAGGCCGGGGCTTGAACACTGAAGCTTTCTTT. As protein: CASSLGRGLNTEAFF.

The chain links TRBV5-6 to TRBJ2-3; D is possibly TRBD1 (5 bases). Germline assignment: CDR1 SGHDT and CDR2 YYEEEE. The V end lost 2 bases, the J end lost 5 bases, and 9 bases lay between the germline ends. The CDR3 has 13 amino acids. CDR3 amino acids: CASSFAGKDTQYF. CDR3 nucleotide sequence: TGTGCCAGCAGCTTTGCAGGGAAAGATACGCAGTATTTT. Variable domain in full (rest from reference TRBV5-6 and TRBJ2-3): DAGVTQSPTHLIKTRGQQVTLRCSPKSGHDTVSWYQQALGQGPQFIFQYYEEEERQRGNFPDRFSGHQFPNYSSELNVNALLLGDSALYLCASSFAGKDTQYFGPGTRLTVL.

In this sample, this clone turned up once. V gene TRBV5-1 combines with J gene TRBJ2-7; the D gene is possibly TRBD2 (6 bases). This CDR3 has 15 amino acids. The germline V gene encodes CDR1 SGHRS and CDR2 YFSETQ. Trimming shortened V by 3 bases and J by 4 bases, and 17 bases separated the two germline ends. CDR3 region: CASSSIAGTHYEQYF. The CDR3 DNA follows: TGCGCCAGCAGCTCGATTGCCGGGACTCATTACGAGCAGTACTTC.

This chain uses TRBV27 with TRBJ2-7; 11 positions agree with TRBD2. The V and J ends lost 9 bases and 0 bases, in that order; junction bases with no gene match: 19. The length of the CDR3 is 19 residues. The germline CDR1 and CDR2 sequences are MNHEY and SMNVEV (reference sequence). CDR3 coding DNA: TGTGCCAGTAGGGGCTTCTGGCTAGCGGGGGGACCGAGCTCCTACGAGCAGTACTTC. Its protein is CASRGFWLAGGPSSYEQYF.

The chain recombines TRBV5-4 with TRBJ1-4, with D possibly TRBD1 on 6 matching bases. The CDR3 runs 14 residues. V was cut by 4 bases and J by 8 bases, with 15 bases left in between. The germline gives CDR1 SGHNT, CDR2 YYREEE (reference sequence). Written as DNA, the CDR3 is TGTGCCAGCAGCGACCGGATTGGGACAGAAAAACTGTTTTTT. It codes for CASSDRIGTEKLFF.

The V gene is TRBV2, the J gene TRBJ1-6; D remains unclear. Germline loops: CDR1 SNHLY, CDR2 FYNNEI. The length of the CDR3 is 13 residues. Trimming took 4 bases from V and 6 from J, leaving 7 bases between them. The CDR3, as DNA: TGTGCCAGCAGTGCTAGTGTTAATTCACCCCTCCACTTT. Its translation: CASSASVNSPLHF.

This sequence joins TRBV2 and TRBJ1-2; possibly TRBD1 for D (5 bases). With 4 bases removed from V and 3 bases from J, the gap between germline ends came to 9 bases. This CDR3 is built from 13 residues. Germline CDR1 and CDR2: SNHLY and FYNNEI. CDR3 residues: CASSVREDYGYTF. CDR3 coding DNA: TGTGCCAGCAGTGTCAGGGAGGACTATGGCTACACCTTC.

The chain combines TRBV6-5 with TRBJ2-3; TRBD1 aligns across 7 bases. Looked up from germline, CDR1 is MNHEY and CDR2 is SVGAGI. The CDR3 contains 16 residues. The V gene end was trimmed by 0 bases and the J gene end by 1 base; junction bases not matched to a gene: 4. The CDR3 loop reads CASSYSTGTGTDTQYF. CDR3 DNA: TGTGCCAGCAGTTACTCGACAGGGACGGGCACAGATACGCAGTATTTT.

This clone was counted a single time. This sequence joins TRBV5-4 and TRBJ2-7; the match to TRBD2 covers 13 bases. The CDR3 contains 17 residues. V lost 1 base to trimming and J lost 0 bases; unmatched junction nucleotides: 4. CDR1 is SGHNT and CDR2 is YYREEE in the germline V gene (reference sequence). The CDR3 DNA reads as TGTGCCAGCAGCTTGTGGACTAGCGGGAGTCCCTCCTACGAGCAGTACTTC. This sequence encodes CASSLWTSGSPSYEQYF.

The chain joins TRBV6-5 to TRBJ2-7, with no clear D. Germline assignment: CDR1 MNHEY and CDR2 SVGAGI. V lost 2 bases to trimming and J lost 2 bases, with 7 bases between them. The CDR3 is made up of 13 amino acids. The CDR3 nucleotides are TGTGCCAGCAGTTACGAGGCGGCCTACGAGCAGTACTTC. It translates to CASSYEAAYEQYF.

V and J are TRBV6-1 and TRBJ2-1; tentative D call: TRBD2 (5 bases). Germline lookup yields CDR1 MNHNS and CDR2 SASEGT. V dropped 7 bases and J dropped 3 bases, with 16 bases sitting between them. The CDR3 runs 15 residues. The CDR3, as DNA: TGTGCCAGCACCCTGACTATCGGCGGCTACAATGAGCAGTTCTTC. Residues: CASTLTIGGYNEQFF.

The chain carries TRBV27 and TRBJ2-3, with TRBD2 matching over 11 bases. Germline CDR1 reads MNHEY; CDR2 reads SMNVEV (reference sequence). The CDR3 is 20 amino acids. V dropped 3 bases and J dropped 0; count of bases not matched to a gene: 14. CDR3 sequence: CASSFMRLAGQIASTDTQYF. The CDR3 DNA reads as TGTGCCAGCAGTTTTATGAGACTAGCGGGGCAGATTGCTAGCACAGATACGCAGTATTTT.

The chain is built from TRBV21-1 and TRBJ1-2; the D call in the table, TRBD1, was not verified against the DNA. TRBV21-1 has pseudogene status. The CDR3 loop spans 16 amino acids. The CDR3 region is CASSTRFGQLHYGYTF. In DNA form, the CDR3 reads TGTGCCAGCAGCACTCGTTTCGGACAGTTGCACTATGGCTACACCTTC.

The DNA for the CDR3 is TGTGCCAGCAGCTTAGGGGTATTGTGGATGAACACTGAAGCTTTCTTT. It specifies CASSLGVLWMNTEAFF. The V and J genes are TRBV7-2 and TRBJ1-1; no clear D gene. This CDR3 spans 16 amino acids. In germline, CDR1 is SGHTA, CDR2 FQGNSA. V lost 1 base and J 0 bases, leaving 12 bases between the germline ends.